This TCR beta chain is drawn from a study of blood T cell repertoires in COVID-19 (dated by TCRdb to 2019 to 2021). About the study as a whole: Samples covering the acute and convalescent phases of COVID-19 were provided by collaborators in the United States, Italy and Spain. The material from the prospective study consisted of cDNA or gDNA derived from T cells, B-cell-depleted T cells, or PBMCs. Subjects who had been exposed to COVID-19, were actively infected with it, or had recovered from it provided the deeply sampled blood TCRbeta repertoires that made up the dataset. The repertoires were made available in a free public database intended to serve as a resource for research on the immune response to SARS-CoV-2. Samples came from the ongoing ImmuneRACE study (first 160 participants) plus 1,254 subjects from 6 global collaborators. A de-identified subject ID, COVID-19 status, age in years and sex were almost always included in the sample metadata. Where HLA class I and class II types were available, the types were taken from metadata supplied by the sample provider, not from assay-based typing.

What the study reported, not specific to this receptor: The quantity of clinical and demographic metadata differed by source and by participant and was supplied without curation.

The CDR3 goes from the cysteine to the phenylalanine over 15 residues. Solely the CDR3 DNA is kept, with 45 bases framed from the first base. CDR1 and CDR2 were assigned from the germline V gene as SGHRS and YFSETQ. Between the V and J ends, shortened by 0 bases and 1 base respectively, the junction contains 8 bases. TCRbeta CDR3 regions were amplified from genomic DNA using the immunoSEQ Assay, a bias-controlled multiplex PCR. In the source study's methods: Within the assay, amplification of reference gene primers was used to estimate how many nucleated cells each sample contained. To quantify the absolute abundance of each unique TCRbeta CDR3 rearrangement, sequence reads were collapsed and filtered. Productive Simpson clonality was computed per sample as the square root of Simpson's diversity index over productive rearrangements. As stored in TCRdb, this immuneACCESS dataset retains in-frame rearrangements with V and J assigned. A fraction of the clones does not appear; measured against another copy, unresolved V genes explain less than half of the discrepancy, and the remainder lacks a known reason. For V, J and clone size, that table is used; D and trimming come from the DNA. This sample is represented by 240,000 or so clones; around 81% of them were singletons. The ten largest clones represent approximately 2% of the sample.

Comment on this clone: This clone's antigen is unknown. Per-base quality was not reported, and no clone a single base away is much larger than it.

Another Seattle source contributed samples from volunteer blood donors who had recovered from COVID-19. The collaborating institutions used their own protocols to collect whole blood in K2EDTA tubes. For TCRbeta analysis, collaborators shipped samples in one of three forms: frozen whole blood, isolated PBMCs, or DNA extracted from either of those sample types. The chain is assembled from TRBV5-1 and TRBJ1-5; no D gene can be assigned with confidence. The clonotype originates from a man aged 25 to 40 who had recovered from COVID-19. The material sequenced was peripheral blood. The encoded CDR3 is CASSLGGESNQPQHF. The bases are TGCGCCAGCAGCTTGGGAGGAGAGAGCAATCAGCCCCAGCATTTT.